The TCR beta chain described here comes from a study of cytomegalovirus exposure and HLA in healthy donors listed by TCRdb under 2017. At the level of the whole study: An earlier analysis of approximately 640 of the donors reported approximately 270 Gb of sequence data and around 110 million unique TCR beta sequences from some 180 million T cells. To study patterns of TCR occurrence, a later analysis re-analyzed previously published TCR beta repertoires from around 660 donors and added high-resolution HLA genotyping. The genetic ancestry cluster associated with self-reported Caucasian donors included roughly 84% of the 398 genotyped donors. In the later analysis, no new phenotypic data were used to find candidate immune exposures; instead, reliance was placed on TCR beta sequences and their occurrence across donors. The study aimed to test whether signatures of past pathogen exposure could be identified by cataloging public T cell receptors. Besides the first cohort of around 670 subjects, a separate validation cohort made up of 120 different subjects was used. To predict cytomegalovirus infection status, the study brought together high-throughput TCR immunosequencing, statistical association of individual TCRs with disease status, and machine learning. The study used immunosequencing to profile the T cell repertoires of 666 subjects and linked those repertoires to cytomegalovirus serostatus. Donor age, sex, ethnicity and CMV serostatus were compiled alongside the repertoire data. In an earlier analysis of 500 to 650 of the donors, high-throughput TCR beta sequencing was used to judge whether each TCR beta V gene segment behaved as functional or pseudogenic. In a later genetic analysis, genome-wide SNP genotypes for about 55% of the roughly 670 donors were used, and that subset was treated as a discovery cohort. HLA typing covered class I and class II loci at four-digit resolution. About 300 gigabases of sequencing data and approximately 85 million unique TCR sequences were included in an early release covering roughly 600 HLA-typed donors. Because of strong linkage in the cohort, roughly five DR-DQ haplotypes were treated as single units for association and clustering. Among roughly 400 genotyped donors of the cohort, an average of approximately 240,000 unique TCR beta nucleotide sequences was sequenced per donor, of which approximately 18% were non-productive. Every repertoire in the discovery cohort had been generated on one and the same sequencing platform. Typing coverage varied by locus: roughly 629-630 donors for A, B, C, DRB1 and DQB1; around 560 for DQA1; more than 600 for DPA1; more than 450 for DPB1.

Regarding this clone: Its specific antigen is unknown. Base qualities are not provided; no much larger clone lies one nucleotide away.

Trimming removed 7 bases from V and 3 bases from J, leaving 14 bases between the germline ends. Including cysteine and phenylalanine, the CDR3 has 14 amino acids. Only the CDR3 DNA stays, 42 bases, in frame from base 1. CDR1 and CDR2 (SGHVS, FQNEAQ) derive from the germline V gene. The library was obtained by the immunoSEQ multiplex PCR assay. A mixture of 60 forward primers for TCR Vbeta segments and 13 reverse primers for TCR Jbeta segments was used in the multiplex PCR. The CDR3 region of rearranged TCR beta genes was amplified from genomic DNA with a multiplex PCR assay. Amplified TCR beta libraries were sequenced as 87-base-pair reads on the Illumina HiSeq System. The authors' pipeline ran thus. A later analysis counted 75 million to 100 million unique TCR beta chains across the 690 or so repertoires, and around 9.9 million of these chains were shared by at least two donors. Raw reads were error-corrected and collapsed into unique sequences with a nearest-neighbor algorithm that merged closely related sequences to remove PCR and sequencing errors. Alignment of CDR3 sequences to IMGT reference sequences was used to assign V, D and J gene segments. For a sequence to be retained, a match of at least six nucleotides to both a V gene segment and a J gene segment was required. Rearrangements were classified as productive when the CDR3 lacked stop codons and remained in frame with V and J, and all other rearrangements were classified as non-productive. CDR3 was defined by IMGT convention, running from the second conserved V-encoded cysteine to the conserved J-encoded phenylalanine. In an earlier analysis of more than 550 of the donors, sequences lacking an unambiguous match to a single V gene segment were excluded. In an earlier analysis of 450 to 750 of the donors, a V segment was called functional when productive rearrangements were above 56.7%, and segregating when the standard deviation between donors exceeded 5%. To diagnose cytomegalovirus status from the catalog of TCR beta chain sequences, a statistical classification framework was built. A later analysis assigned V and J genes by comparing TCR nucleotide sequences with IMGT/GENE-DB human TR gene sequences. Using the TCRdist pipeline, a later analysis assigned CDR3 sequences along with most-parsimonious VDJ recombination scenarios. In a later analysis, every TCR beta chain was defined by the combination of its CDR3 amino acid sequence and its V-gene family, and reads without a unique V-gene family were dropped. To address suspected cross-contamination and a sequencing artifact, a later analysis removed over 500 highly shared, low-generation-probability nucleotide sequences. In a later analysis, a clonal expansion index for each public chain was calculated from normalized within-repertoire ranks of inferred template counts. Generation probabilities in a later analysis came from a VDJ recombination model fitted to out-of-frame rearrangements, and those results were checked against IGoR. Hypergeometric tests were used in a later analysis to score TCR-TCR, TCR-HLA and TCR-CMV co-occurrence, with a repertoire-size bias correction applied to the TCR pairs. False discovery rates were estimated in a later analysis by permuting HLA or CMV assignments 20 times. In a later analysis, co-occurring TCRs were grouped using DBSCAN, and TCRdist sequence similarity was added for clustering within HLA-allele-positive subsets. Repertoires with fewer than 30,000 or more than 120,000 public chains, plus five repertoires with anomalous nucleotide sharing, were excluded from co-occurrence clustering. The immuneACCESS repertoire file appears here via TCRdb, limited to in-frame rearrangements. These files lack a portion of the clones; in checked studies, under half of the deficit traces to unresolved V genes, and the cause of the others is not known. That table is the source of V, J and clone size, and D and trimming were worked out from the DNA. The sample records roughly 200,000 clones, 75% to 85% of which are singletons. The ten top clones hold roughly 2.5% of the sample.

What the study reported, not specific to this receptor: In the study, approximately 150 TCR beta chains were listed as associated with cytomegalovirus. Correlated functional status among segregating V segments might be attributable to linkage disequilibrium, but an unknown experimental factor could not be ruled out. According to a later analysis, TCR association rates differed among HLA loci, with DRB1 alleles showing the most associated TCRs and HLA-C alleles showing the fewest. An earlier analysis of around 500 of the donors showed that most TCR beta V segments appeared in productive rearrangements either about 87% or about 30% of the time, which broadly matched IMGT annotations. In a later analysis, around 17,000 TCR beta sequences were associated with specific HLA alleles at a false discovery rate of 0.05. In both the original and validation cohorts, the classifier was reported to diagnose cytomegalovirus status with high specificity and sensitivity. A later analysis found that HLA-associated TCR beta chains were more clonally expanded and had lower generation probabilities than equally common non-associated chains. Because counts were too low, 15 to 20 rarely observed V segments, including chromosome 9 orphons, were excluded from the earlier analysis of around 640 of the donors. V-gene and J-gene trimming of TCR beta chains was associated with a missense DCLRE1C variant in a later genetic analysis, and the association was replicated in an independent cohort. When HLA alleles, especially DR and DQ, strongly co-occurred, TCR associations were difficult to assign to individual alleles. A cluster of highly shared sequence variants was judged likely to be a technical artifact of the sequencing pipeline. Three of the identified cytomegalovirus-associated TCR beta chains were confirmed in vitro to be specific for cytomegalovirus antigens. Some IMGT-functional V segments, including TRBV6-2 and TRBV6-3, could not be told apart with the 87-base-pair reads, so those segments were excluded. Most TCR sequences were seen in very few donors, while some public TCRs were found in many individuals. The only immune exposure information available for the cohort was CMV serostatus. A further reported finding was that TCR beta sequences accurately predicted the HLA-A and HLA-B alleles for most subjects in the first cohort. The cohort was sequenced for TCR beta chains only, and without alpha or paired-chain data the features that could be detected were limited. The presence/absence analyses assumed that sequencing depth was roughly uniform across donors, and that assumption may not be true. In a later analysis, most CMV-associated TCR beta chains were found to appear HLA-restricted, with HLA associations seemingly driven largely by CMV exposure. Because HLA typing was missing for some donors at each locus, association tests included only the typed subset. In a later genetic analysis, fewer N-insertions in productive TCRs were reported among donors in an Asian-associated ancestry cluster than the 666-donor mean. Several of the top co-occurrence clusters appeared to be linked to parvovirus B19, influenza, CMV and Epstein-Barr virus, according to a later analysis. It was suggested by the authors that the approach could potentially be generalized to other disease states and immunological phenotypes.

In total, approximately 610 healthy bone marrow donors made up the cohort. Cohort members were all nominally healthy when sampled, although unrecorded immune exposures were likely present. The donor tested CMV seropositive, placing the donor among the 289 seropositive members of the cohort. A peripheral blood sample was collected from each donor, and TCR beta sequencing was performed on peripheral blood mononuclear cells. Genomic DNA was extracted from the blood cell samples with the Qiagen DNeasy Blood Extraction Kit. This chain is built from TRBV7-8 and TRBJ2-3; a tentative D call is TRBD2 (6 bases match). The material sequenced was PBMCs. The TCR originated in a woman aged 60-75 years in good health and CMV-seropositive. The bases are TGTGCCAGCACCCCGACTAGTTGGACAGATACGCAGTATTTT. This encodes CASTPTSWTDTQYF.